The sequence of this T cell receptor (beta chain) was determined in a study of shared clonotypes between healthy human individuals. Turning to the study itself: Per donor, three plates held CD4 naive cells, three held CD4 memory, two held CD8 naive and one held CD8 memory.

CDR1 is SGHNT, CDR2 YYREEE, per germline (reference sequence). The CDR3 length is 15 residues. V lost 0 bases and J lost 8, with 15 bases in between. Assay used: immunoSEQ multiplex PCR; TCRdb lists only in-frame clones, some missing. The table shows around 99,000 clones, with 68% occurring only once. The clonotype originates from a man aged 25-45 years in good health. This sequence joins TRBV5-4 and TRBJ2-1; a weak D match, TRBD2 (6 bases). The sequenced material came from memory CD8+ T cells sorted from blood. Specified subset: CD45RO+ cells pooled with CCR7-negative TemRA cells. This CDR3 reads CASSLEISGGDEQFF. In DNA form, the CDR3 reads TGTGCCAGCAGCTTGGAAATTAGCGGAGGGGATGAGCAGTTCTTC.